The clone carrying this T cell receptor (beta chain) has only a few counts. Its antigen remains unknown. A much larger clone lies a single base off, so this may be a read error. This CDR3 contains 15 residues. Germline V gene data show CDR1 as SGHTA and CDR2 as FQGTGA. The data were taken from a study of blood T cells in healthy people across ages. Regarding the study as a whole: A roughly linear fall in TCR beta diversity per million T cells was seen with increasing age.

Together with a sample-barcoded 5' primer, a J-beta primer mix was included in a second PCR lasting roughly 6 to 12 cycles. All cDNA molecules were each tagged by a template-switch adaptor with 12 random nucleotides. TCRdb called the 5' RACE reads again in MiXCR, with one record for every CDR3 protein. The data hold 500,000 to 700,000 distinct CDR3 sequences, with about 30% observed a single time. The TCR originated in a woman of 80 years or more in good health. The sequencing input was blood. The chain uses TRBV7-3 and TRBJ1-6, with D hard to call. The CDR3 loop reads CASSLSVGVNSPPHF. As DNA, the CDR3 is TGTGCCAGCAGCTTAAGTGTAGGAGTCAATTCACCCCCCCACTTT.